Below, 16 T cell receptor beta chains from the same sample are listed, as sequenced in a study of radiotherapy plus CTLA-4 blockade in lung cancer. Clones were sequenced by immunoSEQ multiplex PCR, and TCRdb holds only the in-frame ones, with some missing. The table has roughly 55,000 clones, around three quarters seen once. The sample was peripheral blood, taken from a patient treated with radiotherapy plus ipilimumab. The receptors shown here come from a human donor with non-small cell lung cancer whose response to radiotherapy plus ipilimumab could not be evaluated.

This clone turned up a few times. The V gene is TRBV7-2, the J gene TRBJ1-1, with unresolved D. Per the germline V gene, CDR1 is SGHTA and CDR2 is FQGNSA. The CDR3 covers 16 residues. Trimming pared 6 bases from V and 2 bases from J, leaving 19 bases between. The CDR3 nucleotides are TGTGCCAGCAGTTCAAGACGGACTGTTTCTAACACTGAAGCTTTCTTT. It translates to CASSSRRTVSNTEAFF.

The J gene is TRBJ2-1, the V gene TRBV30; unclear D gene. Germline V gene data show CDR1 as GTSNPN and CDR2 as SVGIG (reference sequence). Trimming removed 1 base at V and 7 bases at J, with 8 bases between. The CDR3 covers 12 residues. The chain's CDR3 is CAWSAVRNEQFF. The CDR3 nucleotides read TGTGCCTGGAGTGCCGTCCGGAATGAGCAGTTCTTC.

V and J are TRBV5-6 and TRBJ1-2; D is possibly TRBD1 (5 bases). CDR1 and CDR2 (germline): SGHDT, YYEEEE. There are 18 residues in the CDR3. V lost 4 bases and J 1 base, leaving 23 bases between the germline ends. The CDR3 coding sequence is TGTGCCAGCAGCCGGGTTTGGAGGGGCCTGGGGTATAACTATGGCTACACCTTC. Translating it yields CASSRVWRGLGYNYGYTF.

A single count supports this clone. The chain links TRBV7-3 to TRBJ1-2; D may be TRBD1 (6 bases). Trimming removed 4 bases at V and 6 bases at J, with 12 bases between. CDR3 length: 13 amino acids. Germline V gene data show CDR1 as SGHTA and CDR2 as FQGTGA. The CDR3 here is CASSSRPGDGYTF. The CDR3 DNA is TGTGCCAGCAGCTCCAGGCCAGGGGATGGCTACACCTTC. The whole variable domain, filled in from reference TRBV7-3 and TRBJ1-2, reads GAGVSQTPSNKVTEKGKYVELRCDPISGHTALYWYRQSLGQGPEFLIYFQGTGAADDSGLPNDRFFAVRPEGSVSTLKIQRTERGDSAVYLCASSSRPGDGYTFGSGTRLTVV.

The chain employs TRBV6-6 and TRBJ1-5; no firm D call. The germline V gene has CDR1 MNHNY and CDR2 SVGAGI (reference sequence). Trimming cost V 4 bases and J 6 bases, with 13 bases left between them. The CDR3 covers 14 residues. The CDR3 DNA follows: TGTGCCAGCAGTTCCACCTATGGAGGTCAGCCCCAGCATTTT. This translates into CASSSTYGGQPQHF.

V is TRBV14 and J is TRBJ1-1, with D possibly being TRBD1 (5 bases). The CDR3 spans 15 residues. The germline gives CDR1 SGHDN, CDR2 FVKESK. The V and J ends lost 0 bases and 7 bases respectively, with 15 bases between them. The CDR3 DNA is TGTGCCAGCAGCCAAGAGGGGCGCAGCGCCCTTGAAGCTTTCTTT. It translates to CASSQEGRSALEAFF.

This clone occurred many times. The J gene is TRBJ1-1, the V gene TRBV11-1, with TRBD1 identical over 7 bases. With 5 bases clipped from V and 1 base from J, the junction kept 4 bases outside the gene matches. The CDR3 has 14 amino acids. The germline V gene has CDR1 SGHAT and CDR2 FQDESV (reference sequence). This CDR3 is CASSQDRTNTEAFF. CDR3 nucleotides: TGTGCCAGCAGCCAGGACAGGACGAACACTGAAGCTTTCTTT.

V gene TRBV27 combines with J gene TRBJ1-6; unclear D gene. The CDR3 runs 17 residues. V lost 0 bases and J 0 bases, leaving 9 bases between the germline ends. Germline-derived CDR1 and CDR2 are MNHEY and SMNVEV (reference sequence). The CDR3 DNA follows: TGTGCCAGCAGTTTATCTCTATTAAGCTCCTATAATTCACCCCTCCACTTT. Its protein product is CASSLSLLSSYNSPLHF.

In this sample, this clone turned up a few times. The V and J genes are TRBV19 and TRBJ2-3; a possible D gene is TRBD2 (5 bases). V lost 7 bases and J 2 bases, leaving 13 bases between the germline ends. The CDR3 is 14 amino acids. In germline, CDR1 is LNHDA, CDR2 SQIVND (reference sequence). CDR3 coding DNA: TGTGCCAGTACCCATACTAGGAACACAGATACGCAGTATTTT. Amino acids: CASTHTRNTDTQYF.

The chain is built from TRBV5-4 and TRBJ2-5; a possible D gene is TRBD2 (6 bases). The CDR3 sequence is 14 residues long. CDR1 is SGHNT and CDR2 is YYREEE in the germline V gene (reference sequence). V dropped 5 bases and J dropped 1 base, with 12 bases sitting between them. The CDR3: CASSFSGSQETQYF. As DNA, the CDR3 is TGTGCCAGCAGTTTTAGCGGATCCCAAGAGACCCAGTACTTC.

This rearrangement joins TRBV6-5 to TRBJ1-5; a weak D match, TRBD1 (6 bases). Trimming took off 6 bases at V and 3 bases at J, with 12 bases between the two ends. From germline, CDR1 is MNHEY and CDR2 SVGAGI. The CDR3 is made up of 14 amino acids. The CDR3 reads CASRGQPVNQPQHF. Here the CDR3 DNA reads TGTGCCAGCAGGGGACAACCGGTCAATCAGCCCCAGCATTTT.

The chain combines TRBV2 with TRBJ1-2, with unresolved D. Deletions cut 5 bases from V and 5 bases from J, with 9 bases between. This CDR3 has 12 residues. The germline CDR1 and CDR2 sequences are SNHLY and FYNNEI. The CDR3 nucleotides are TGTGCCAGCAGTATAACAGAGTATGGCTACACCTTC. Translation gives CASSITEYGYTF.

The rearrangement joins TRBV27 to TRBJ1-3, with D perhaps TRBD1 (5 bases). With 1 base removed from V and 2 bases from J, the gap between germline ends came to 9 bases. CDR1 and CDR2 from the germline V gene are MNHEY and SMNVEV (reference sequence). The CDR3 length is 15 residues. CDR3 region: CASSLFGTTGNTIYF. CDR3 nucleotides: TGTGCCAGCAGTTTATTCGGGACTACTGGAAACACCATATATTTT.

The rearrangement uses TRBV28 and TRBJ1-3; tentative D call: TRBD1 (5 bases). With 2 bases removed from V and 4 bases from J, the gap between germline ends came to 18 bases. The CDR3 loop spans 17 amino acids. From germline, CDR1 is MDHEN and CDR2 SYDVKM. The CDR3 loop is CASSLMGGRSLGNTIYF. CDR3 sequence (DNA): TGTGCCAGCAGTTTAATGGGGGGACGAAGTTTAGGAAACACCATATATTTT.

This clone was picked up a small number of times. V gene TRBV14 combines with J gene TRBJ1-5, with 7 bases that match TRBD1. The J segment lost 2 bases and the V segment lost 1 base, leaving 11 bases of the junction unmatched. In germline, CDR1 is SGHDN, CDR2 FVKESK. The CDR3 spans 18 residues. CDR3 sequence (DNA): TGTGCCAGCAGCCAAGGGAGCGCAACAGGGGTGGGCAATCAGCCCCAGCATTTT. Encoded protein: CASSQGSATGVGNQPQHF.

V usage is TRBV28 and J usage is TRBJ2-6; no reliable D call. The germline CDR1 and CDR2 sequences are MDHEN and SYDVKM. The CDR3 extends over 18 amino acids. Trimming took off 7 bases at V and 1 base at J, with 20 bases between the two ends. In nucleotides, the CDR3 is TGTGCCAGCAACCCGCTGTGGTTGGCCTTGTCTGGGGCCAACGTCCTGACTTTC. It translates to CASNPLWLALSGANVLTF.